These T cell receptor beta chains were read from a single sample in a study of T cell changes during pregnancy in multiple sclerosis. Clones were sequenced by immunoSEQ multiplex PCR, and TCRdb holds only the in-frame ones, with some missing. The sample has 35,000 to 45,000 clones, around 94% seen once. Sequencing was performed on peripheral blood. Receptor source: a female donor with multiple sclerosis, enrolled in a pregnancy study. Both conserved end residues are part of each CDR3. Each record gives: D gene, J gene, clone size, V gene, CDR3 protein, CDR3 DNA. A D gene is named only where the DNA matches it firmly. Clone size is stated in some rows and not others, as once, few, many or a class when expanded.

>TRBD2|TRBJ2-1|-|TRBV5-6
CASSEGTSPYWQFF
TGTGCCAGCAGCGAAGGGACTAGCCCTTATTGGCAGTTCTTC
>-|TRBJ2-3|few|TRBV29-1
CSVGGASWTDTQYF
TGCAGCGTTGGGGGGGCTAGTTGGACGGATACGCAGTATTTT
>TRBD2|TRBJ2-1|-|TRBV11-3
CASSLGLAGHNEQFF
TGTGCCAGCAGCTTAGGACTAGCGGGACACAATGAGCAGTTCTTC
>TRBD2|TRBJ2-3|-|TRBV5-1
CASSSPRPSGILPDTQYF
TGCGCCAGCAGTTCCCCCCGTCCTAGCGGCATATTACCCGATACGCAGTATTTT
>TRBD1|TRBJ1-1|-|TRBV5-1
CASSAGTALNTEAFF
TGCGCCAGCAGCGCCGGGACAGCACTAAACACTGAAGCTTTCTTT
>TRBD2|TRBJ2-1|-|TRBV7-3
CASSIGTNNEQFF
TGTGCCAGCAGCATCGGGACTAACAATGAGCAGTTCTTC
>-|TRBJ2-7|-|TRBV9
CASSVDGSTYEQYF
TGTGCCAGCAGCGTAGACGGGAGTACGTACGAGCAGTACTTC
>-|TRBJ2-1|-|TRBV5-6
CASSLGDYNEQFF
TGTGCCAGCAGCTTGGGGGACTACAATGAGCAGTTCTTC
>TRBD1|TRBJ2-7|-|TRBV19
CASIEGTGSEQYF
TGTGCCAGTATTGAGGGGACAGGGTCCGAGCAGTACTTC
>TRBD2|TRBJ2-1|once|TRBV6-5
CASSYGGSSYNEQFF
TGTGCCAGCAGTTACGGCGGGAGCTCCTACAATGAGCAGTTCTTC
>-|TRBJ1-2|-|TRBV5-1
CASSLVGEYGYTF
TGCGCCAGCAGCTTGGTAGGCGAGTATGGCTACACCTTC
>-|TRBJ1-4|-|TRBV28
CASTSLGKLFF
TGTGCCAGCACCTCTCTTGGGAAACTGTTTTTT
>TRBD1|TRBJ1-3|-|TRBV5-6
CASSWGTVNTIYF
TGTGCCAGCAGCTGGGGGACAGTTAACACCATATATTTT
>-|TRBJ2-3|-|TRBV5-1
CASSLEGGRSTDTQYF
TGCGCCAGCAGCTTGGAGGGGGGGCGAAGCACAGATACGCAGTATTTT
>-|TRBJ2-1|-|TRBV11-3
CASSPALRASSYNEQFF
TGTGCCAGCAGCCCAGCCCTGCGGGCAAGCTCCTACAATGAGCAGTTCTTC
>-|TRBJ2-2|-|TRBV11-2
CASRMVGGELFF
TGTGCCAGCAGGATGGTTGGCGGGGAGCTGTTTTTT
>TRBD2|TRBJ2-3|-|TRBV7-2
CASSSPLAGGDTDTQYF
TGTGCCAGCAGTTCTCCCCTAGCGGGAGGGGACACAGATACGCAGTATTTT
>-|TRBJ2-5|-|TRBV5-4
CASSFYRDRETQYF
TGTGCCAGCAGCTTCTACAGGGATCGAGAGACCCAGTACTTC
>-|TRBJ1-5|-|TRBV27
CASSLFRVAQPQHF
TGTGCCAGCAGTTTATTTAGGGTGGCTCAGCCCCAGCATTTT
>-|TRBJ1-4|-|TRBV5-1
CASNPTGQLGTNEKLFF
TGCGCCAGCAACCCGACAGGCCAACTCGGCACTAATGAAAAACTGTTTTTT
>-|TRBJ1-5|few|TRBV30
CAWSSPTGPQHF
TGTGCCTGGAGTTCCCCTACGGGGCCCCAGCATTTT
>-|TRBJ2-1|-|TRBV9
CASSVGGADEQFF
TGTGCCAGCAGCGTAGGCGGGGCGGATGAGCAGTTCTTC
>TRBD1|TRBJ2-3|-|TRBV29-1
CSGSTGTGTDTQYF
TGCAGCGGGAGCACCGGGACAGGGACAGATACGCAGTATTTT
>-|TRBJ1-1|-|TRBV6-5
CASSIYPQTNTEAFF
TGTGCCAGCAGTATATACCCACAGACGAACACTGAAGCTTTCTTT
>-|TRBJ1-1|-|TRBV2
CARGAIEAFF
TGTGCCAGAGGGGCCATTGAAGCTTTCTTT
>TRBD1|TRBJ1-1|-|TRBV9
CASSVEGTGDAEAFF
TGTGCCAGCAGCGTCGAAGGGACAGGGGACGCTGAAGCTTTCTTT
>TRBD1|TRBJ1-5|-|TRBV28
CASSSGSFGQGNQPQHF
TGTGCCAGCAGTTCAGGAAGCTTTGGACAGGGCAATCAGCCCCAGCATTTT
>TRBD2|TRBJ2-1|-|TRBV4-2
CASSQESGTRNEQFF
TGTGCCAGCAGCCAAGAAAGCGGGACTAGAAACGAGCAGTTCTTC
>TRBD1|TRBJ2-7|-|TRBV27
CASSFRGQGPYEQYF
TGTGCCAGCAGCTTCAGGGGACAGGGTCCCTACGAGCAGTACTTC
>-|TRBJ2-3|-|TRBV4-2
CASTDGGSSTDTQYF
TGTGCCAGCACAGACGGGGGTTCTAGCACAGATACGCAGTATTTT
>-|TRBJ2-7|-|TRBV4-2
CASSQEGYEQYF
TGTGCCAGCAGCCAAGAAGGCTACGAGCAGTACTTC
>-|TRBJ1-1|once|TRBV6-5
CASSYKSNTEAFF
TGTGCCAGCAGTTACAAGTCGAACACTGAAGCTTTCTTT
>-|TRBJ2-3|-|TRBV19
CASSINRATDTQYF
TGTGCCAGTAGTATAAACAGGGCCACAGATACGCAGTATTTT
>-|TRBJ2-2|-|TRBV5-4
CASSLAGTYNTGELFF
TGTGCCAGCAGCTTGGCCGGGACTTACAACACCGGGGAGCTGTTTTTT
>-|TRBJ2-7|-|TRBV30
CAWSFGEEQYF
TGTGCCTGGAGTTTTGGGGAGGAGCAGTACTTC
>-|TRBJ2-2|-|TRBV29-1
CSADPGNTGELFF
TGCAGCGCAGATCCCGGGAACACCGGGGAGCTGTTTTTT
>-|TRBJ1-2|-|TRBV11-2
CASSLLSAVYGYTF
TGTGCCAGCAGCTTACTCTCCGCCGTGTATGGCTACACCTTC
>-|TRBJ1-4|-|TRBV28
CASVGGITNEKLFF
TGTGCCTCGGTGGGGGGCATTACTAATGAAAAACTGTTTTTT
>-|TRBJ2-3|-|TRBV30
CAWSVQGLAYTSTDTQYF
TGTGCCTGGAGTGTACAGGGGCTAGCGTATACTAGCACAGATACGCAGTATTTT
>-|TRBJ1-2|-|TRBV4-1
CASSQGPGVFRGYTF
TGCGCCAGCAGCCAAGGTCCGGGGGTTTTTAGAGGCTACACCTTC